This T cell receptor beta chain derives from a study of T cell changes during pregnancy in multiple sclerosis. Germline V CDR1 and CDR2: SGDLS, YYNGEE. The V gene end was trimmed by 3 bases and the J gene end by 5 bases; junction bases not matched to a gene: 6. The CDR3 spans 16 residues. Using immunoSEQ multiplex PCR, the repertoire was profiled, and TCRdb retains in-frame clones only, with some absent. The sample yields tens of thousands of clones, roughly nine tenths seen once. This sequence was found in a female donor in good health, enrolled as a control in a pregnancy study. The chain has TRBV9 and TRBJ1-6; 9 nucleotides line up with TRBD1. Specimen: CD4+ T cells from peripheral blood mononuclear cells, collected in the third trimester of pregnancy. CDR3 sequence reads: CASSGQQGAHNSPLHF. The CDR3 nucleotides read TGTGCCAGCAGCGGTCAACAGGGGGCGCATAATTCACCCCTCCACTTT.